This record looks at one T cell receptor beta chain sequence and its context. The cDNA was generated through 5'RACE incorporating 10-nucleotide random UMIs. The output of every sequencing run exceeded 180 million TCR-beta sequences, derived from 15-18 subjects. In TCRdb, the 5' RACE reads were re-called with MiXCR into one record per CDR3 protein. The sample yields 27,000 or so distinct CDR3 sequences, roughly 21% seen once. The data belong to a study of neurological immune-mediated disorders. CDR3 size: 15 residues. The J segment lost 5 bases and the V segment lost 3 bases, leaving 8 bases of the junction unmatched. CDR1 and CDR2 (germline): SGHRS, YFSETQ.

V usage is TRBV5-1 and J usage is TRBJ2-7; 10 positions agree with TRBD2. The sample taken for sequencing was PBMCs. The source of this sequence is a woman aged 55-70 years in good health. CDR3 amino acids: CASSYEGTSVNEQYF. In nucleotides, the CDR3 is TGCGCCAGCAGCTATGAAGGGACTAGCGTAAACGAGCAGTACTTC.